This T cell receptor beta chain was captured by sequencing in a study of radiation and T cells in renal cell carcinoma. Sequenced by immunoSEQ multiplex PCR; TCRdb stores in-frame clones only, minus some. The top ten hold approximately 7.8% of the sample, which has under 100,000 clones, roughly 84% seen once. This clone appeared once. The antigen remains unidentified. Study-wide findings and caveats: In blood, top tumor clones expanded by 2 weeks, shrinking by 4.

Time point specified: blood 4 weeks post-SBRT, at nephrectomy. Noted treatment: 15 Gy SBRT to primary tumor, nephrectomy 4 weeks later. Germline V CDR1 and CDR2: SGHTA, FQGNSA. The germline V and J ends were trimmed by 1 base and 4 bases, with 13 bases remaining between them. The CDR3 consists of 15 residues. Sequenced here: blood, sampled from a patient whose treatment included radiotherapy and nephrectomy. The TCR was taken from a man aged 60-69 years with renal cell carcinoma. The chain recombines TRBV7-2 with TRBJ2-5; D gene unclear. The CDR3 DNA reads TGTGCCAGCAGCTTAGAGGTAATCCGTAGAGAGACCCAGTACTTC. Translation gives CASSLEVIRRETQYF.